The clone carrying this T cell receptor beta chain was counted a few times. The antigen is undetermined. This entry belongs to a study of response to subunit inactivated influenza vaccine. TCRdb passed the RT-PCR reads through MiXCR, listing each CDR3 protein once. Here the sample spans approximately 700,000 distinct CDR3 sequences, approximately 15% being singletons. The study, taken as a whole, reports: The authors suggested that few new T cells are recruited per seasonal influenza vaccination.

This sample comprised PBMCs from blood, obtained around 15 days before vaccination. This TCR came from a man aged 50 or older who received an inactivated influenza vaccine.

This CDR3 is CASSPTGVPYGYTF. In DNA, the CDR3 is TGTGCCAGCAGCCCGACAGGGGTTCCCTATGGCTACACCTTC. The V gene is TRBV14, the J gene TRBJ1-2, with 8 bases that match TRBD1. CDR3 length: 14 residues. CDR1 and CDR2 (germline): SGHDN, FVKESK. V was pared by 4 bases and J by 4 bases, with 5 bases of the junction left unmatched.